Below, one T cell receptor beta chain is given with its context. Its antigen is unknown. This record comes from a study of T cells in Graves' hyperthyroidism and ophthalmopathy. Whole-study findings and limits: Researchers found most expanded thyroid clonotypes above 0.001 in blood as well. From stable hyperthyroidism, ophthalmopathy was separated by a 13 V-J model.

From RNA transcripts, TCR beta CDR3 regions were amplified. First-round RT-PCR targeting the TCR CDR3 was performed with the HTBI primer set. From the multiplex PCR reads, TCRdb called clonotypes with MiXCR, one entry per CDR3 protein. Altogether about 300,000 distinct CDR3 sequences are present, over 15% being singletons, with the ten largest covering roughly a third. This CDR3 spans 15 amino acids. CDR1 and CDR2 from the germline V gene are SGHNT and YYREEE (reference sequence). J lost 0 bases, V lost 2 bases, and 5 bases had no gene match. Material: blood. The chain recombines TRBV5-4 with TRBJ2-7; TRBD1 matches at 7 bases. The sequence derives from a man younger than 45 with Graves' hyperthyroidism. The CDR3 here is CASSLPGGFSYEQYF. The CDR3 region has the DNA TGTGCCAGCAGCTTACCAGGGGGATTCTCCTACGAGCAGTACTTC.